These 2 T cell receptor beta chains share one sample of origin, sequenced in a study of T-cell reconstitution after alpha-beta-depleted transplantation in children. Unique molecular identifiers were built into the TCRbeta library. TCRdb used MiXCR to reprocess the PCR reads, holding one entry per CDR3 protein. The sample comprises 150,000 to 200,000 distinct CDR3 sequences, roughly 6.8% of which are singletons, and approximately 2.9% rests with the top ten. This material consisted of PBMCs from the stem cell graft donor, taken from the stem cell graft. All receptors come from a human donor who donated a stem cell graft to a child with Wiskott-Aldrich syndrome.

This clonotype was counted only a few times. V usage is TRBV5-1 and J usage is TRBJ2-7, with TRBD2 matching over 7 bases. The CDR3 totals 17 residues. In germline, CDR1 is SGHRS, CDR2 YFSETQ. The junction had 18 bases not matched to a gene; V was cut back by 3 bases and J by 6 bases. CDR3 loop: CASSSGRALPPNSEQYF. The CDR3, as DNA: TGCGCCAGCAGCTCTGGGAGGGCGTTACCCCCCAATTCCGAGCAGTACTTC.

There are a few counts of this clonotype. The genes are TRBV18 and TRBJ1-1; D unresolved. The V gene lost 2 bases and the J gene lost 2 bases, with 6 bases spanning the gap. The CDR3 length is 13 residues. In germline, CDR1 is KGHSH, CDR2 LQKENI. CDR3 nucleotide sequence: TGTGCCAGCTCACCAAAACCCAACACTGAAGCTTTCTTT. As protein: CASSPKPNTEAFF.